These T cell receptor beta chains were read from a single sample in a study of cytomegalovirus exposure and HLA in healthy donors. Generated by immunoSEQ multiplex PCR, the TCRdb table keeps only in-frame clones and is missing some. The repertoire holds 80,000 to 95,000 clones, with approximately 95% as singletons. Input material: PBMCs. Receptors were obtained from a woman in her 30s in good health and CMV-seropositive. The CDR3 runs from the conserved cysteine through the conserved F or W. D genes are given only for firm matches. Clone size is stated in some rows and not others, as once, few, many or a class when expanded.

>TRBV6-1|TRBJ2-1|TRBD2|-
TGTGCCAGCAGTGAAGCGCCACTAGCGGGCTACAATGAGCAGTTCTTC
CASSEAPLAGYNEQFF
>TRBV4-3|TRBJ1-5|-|-
TGCGCCAGCAGCCAAGGACACCAAAGAAGCAATCAGCCCCAGCATTTT
CASSQGHQRSNQPQHF
>TRBV18|TRBJ2-2|-|-
TGTGCCAGCTCACCAGCCAGCGAGAACACCGGGGAGCTGTTTTTT
CASSPASENTGELFF
>TRBV6-1|TRBJ2-7|-|-
TGTGCCAGCAGCCAGTCCTACGAGCAGTACTTC
CASSQSYEQYF
>TRBV7-3|TRBJ1-1|TRBD1|-
TGTGCCAGCAGCTCCCCGCCTACAGGGGGAAACACTGAAGCTTTCTTT
CASSSPPTGGNTEAFF
>TRBV6-1|TRBJ2-2|TRBD2|-
TGTGCCAGCGGGGTGGGAGGGCTTCGAGTCGGGGAGCTGTTTTTT
CASGVGGLRVGELFF
>TRBV28|TRBJ2-2|-|once
TGTGCCAGCACAGAGCGCGCCGGGGAGCTGTTTTTT
CASTERAGELFF
>TRBV19|TRBJ2-5|-|once
TGTGCCAGTAACGGCAGGGGCCAAGAGACCCAGTACTTC
CASNGRGQETQYF
>TRBV28|TRBJ1-2|TRBD1|-
TGTGCCAGCAGTTTTCCGAAGGGACAGGGTAGTTTCTTC
CASSFPKGQGSFF
>TRBV30|TRBJ2-7|TRBD2|once
TGTGCCTGGAGACGACTAGCGGTCTACGAGCAGTACTTC
CAWRRLAVYEQYF
>TRBV7-3|TRBJ1-1|-|-
TGTGCCAGCAGCTTATTCCACGGTGGGAACACTGAAGCTTTCTTT
CASSLFHGGNTEAFF
>TRBV2|TRBJ2-2|-|-
TGTGCCAGCAGTGAAGTTGGGGGCCCGGAGCTGTTTTTT
CASSEVGGPELFF
>TRBV5-6|TRBJ2-1|-|-
TGTGCCAGCAGCCCTGGGCTAAGATTATACAATGAGCAGTTCTTC
CASSPGLRLYNEQFF
>TRBV10-1|TRBJ1-1|TRBD1|-
TGCGCCAGCAGTGAGCCGACAGGGTCGGGTAACACTGAAGCTTTCTTT
CASSEPTGSGNTEAFF
>TRBV9|TRBJ2-3|TRBD2|once
TGTGCCAGCAGCCCTCAATTGGGGGGGGCAGATACGCAGTATTTT
CASSPQLGGADTQYF
>TRBV5-6|TRBJ2-3|-|-
TGTGCCAGCAGCTTGCCCGGGAGCACAGATACGCAGTATTTT
CASSLPGSTDTQYF
>TRBV4-3|TRBJ1-5|-|-
TGCGCCAGCAGCCAAGTCGGGGGTTCGGGTCAGCCCCAGCATTTT
CASSQVGGSGQPQHF
>TRBV6-5|TRBJ2-1|TRBD2|-
TGTGCCAGCAGTAGAAGCGGGAGGGTAAACAATGAGCAGTTCTTC
CASSRSGRVNNEQFF
>TRBV9|TRBJ1-4|TRBD1|-
TGTGCCAGCAGCCCTAGGGGACAGGGTCAGGAAAAACTGTTTTTT
CASSPRGQGQEKLFF
>TRBV7-6|TRBJ2-1|-|-
TGTGCCAGCAGCTTTTCTGGCCGGGATGAGCAGTTCTTC
CASSFSGRDEQFF
>TRBV21-1|TRBJ2-7|-|-
TGTGCCACCCGTAGGGACAGGTCCTACGAGCAGTACTTC
CATRRDRSYEQYF
>TRBV9|TRBJ2-2|TRBD1|-
TGTGCCAGCAGCGTACACCAGGGGGTAGGCACCGGGGAGCTGTTTTTT
CASSVHQGVGTGELFF
>TRBV6-6|TRBJ1-1|TRBD1|-
TGTGCCAGCAGGTACAGGGGGCGTGGAACTGAAGCTTTCTTT
CASRYRGRGTEAFF
>TRBV28|TRBJ2-7|-|once
TGTGCCAGCAGTTACAGGGGAGGTTACGAGCAGTACTTC
CASSYRGGYEQYF
>TRBV18|TRBJ2-7|-|few
TGTGCCAGCTCACCTCTGGACAGCTACGAGCAGTACTTC
CASSPLDSYEQYF
>TRBV10-2|TRBJ1-3|-|-
TGCGCCAGCACTGAGAGGGGTGGAAACACCATATATTTT
CASTERGGNTIYF
>TRBV28|TRBJ2-1|-|-
TGTGCCACTGGGGGGTTGAATGAGCAGTTCTTC
CATGGLNEQFF
>TRBV18|TRBJ1-4|TRBD1|once
TGTGCCAGCTCACCGCGACAGGGCGATTTGAATGAAAAACTGTTTTTT
CASSPRQGDLNEKLFF
>TRBV11-3|TRBJ2-3|TRBD2|-
TGTGCCAGCAGCCTGGGACTAGCGGGAAACGCAGATACGCAGTATTTT
CASSLGLAGNADTQYF
>TRBV6-1|TRBJ2-2|-|once
TGTGCCAGCAGTGTTATCCTAGCCTCCGGGGAGCTGTTTTTT
CASSVILASGELFF
>TRBV19|TRBJ2-7|TRBD1|-
TGTGCCACGAGGGGACAGGGGGTTTACGAGCAGTACTTC
CATRGQGVYEQYF
>TRBV14|TRBJ1-1|TRBD1|-
TGTGCCAGCAGCCAAGCGGGACAGGCGCAGAAGAACACTGAAGCTTTCTTT
CASSQAGQAQKNTEAFF
>TRBV11-2|TRBJ1-1|TRBD1|-
TGTGCCAGCAGCCTGCTTGTTAAAAGGGGGCAGCGGACTGAAGCTTTCTTT
CASSLLVKRGQRTEAFF
>TRBV7-9|TRBJ1-3|-|-
TGTGCCAGCAGCTTAGTTGTTGGGGGCGCCCCTGGAAACACCATATATTTT
CASSLVVGGAPGNTIYF
>TRBV7-9|TRBJ1-5|-|-
TGTGCCAGCAGCCCCGGCTCAGGCGAGGGGCCCCAGCATTTT
CASSPGSGEGPQHF
>TRBV2|TRBJ2-2|-|-
TGTGCCAGCAGTGTGGAGAGATCCCGAACCACCGGGGAGCTGTTTTTT
CASSVERSRTTGELFF
>TRBV6-5|TRBJ1-2|-|-
TGTGCCAGCAGTCCCACGGGTAACTATGGCTACACCTTC
CASSPTGNYGYTF
>TRBV5-1|TRBJ2-2|TRBD2|-
TGCGCCAGCAGCTTGGCCAGTCGGGGGGCCGGGGAGCTGTTTTTT
CASSLASRGAGELFF
>TRBV27|TRBJ1-1|-|-
TGTGCCAGCAGTTACCTCCGAACAGGACCGAACACTGAAGCTTTCTTT
CASSYLRTGPNTEAFF
>TRBV5-6|TRBJ1-5|-|-
TGTGCCAGCAGCTTGCCAGAACCTGCCAGGTTTTCTAGCAATCAGCCCCAGCATTTT
CASSLPEPARFSSNQPQHF
>TRBV7-2|TRBJ2-1|TRBD1|-
TGTGCCAGCAGCTTAGTACTAGGACAGGGTACAAAGACGAATGAGCAGTTCTTC
CASSLVLGQGTKTNEQFF
>TRBV7-9|TRBJ2-1|-|-
TGTGCCAGCAGCTTAGCAGGAGGGATCTTTAGCAATGAGCAGTTCTTC
CASSLAGGIFSNEQFF
>TRBV28|TRBJ1-2|-|-
TGTGCCAGCAGCCGAAACAGGGCCACCTATGGCTACACCTTC
CASSRNRATYGYTF
>TRBV19|TRBJ2-5|-|-
TGTGCCAGTAGTATCGGAGCAGGGCAAGAGACCCAGTACTTC
CASSIGAGQETQYF
>TRBV21-1|TRBJ2-5|-|-
TGTGCCAGCAGCAAAGGTCCGTTGGACAGACCTTACCAAGAGACCCAGTACTTC
CASSKGPLDRPYQETQYF
>TRBV6-4|TRBJ1-1|-|-
TGTGCCAGCAGTGAGGTACGGAGGAACACTGAAGCTTTCTTT
CASSEVRRNTEAFF
>TRBV5-1|TRBJ2-3|TRBD2|-
TGCGCCAGCAGCCAAGGGACTAGCGGGGCCATCACAGATACGCAGTATTTT
CASSQGTSGAITDTQYF
>TRBV7-2|TRBJ1-1|-|-
TGTGCCAGCAGCTTACGCAGGGGCCGCGCTGAAGCTTTCTTT
CASSLRRGRAEAFF